Shown below are 32 T cell receptor beta chains from a single sample sequenced in a study of blood T cell repertoires in COVID-19. Only in-frame clones appear in the TCRdb table, and some are missing; sequencing was by immunoSEQ multiplex PCR. The sample holds approximately 300,000 clones, approximately 90% seen once. Material: peripheral blood. These receptors were taken from a man in his forties with acute or convalescent COVID-19.

In its sample, this clone was seen once. The chain carries TRBV5-1 and TRBJ2-7, with D possibly matching TRBD1 (5 bases). Germline V CDR1 and CDR2: SGHRS, YFSETQ. Between the trimmed V and J ends, which lost 2 bases and 5 bases, there was a span of 11 bases. The CDR3 extends over 13 amino acids. CDR3 DNA sequence: TGCGCCAGCAGCTTTGCAGGGTTCCACGAGCAGTACTTC. Translated, it gives CASSFAGFHEQYF.

This sequence joins TRBV5-8 and TRBJ1-1, with D perhaps TRBD1 (6 bases). Germline CDR1 is SGHTS and CDR2 is YDEGEE. CDR3 length: 14 amino acids. V gave up 4 bases and J gave up 7 bases, with 17 bases separating them. The CDR3 protein is CASSPGHRWGEAFF. CDR3 coding DNA: TGTGCCAGCAGCCCGGGACACCGATGGGGTGAAGCTTTCTTT.

The gene calls are TRBV5-4 and TRBJ1-2; the D gene is possibly TRBD1 (5 bases). This CDR3 has 16 residues. V was clipped by 0 bases and J by 2 bases, with 14 bases between them. Germline V gives CDR1 SGHNT, CDR2 YYREEE (reference sequence). The CDR3 coding sequence is TGTGCCAGCAGCTTGGGGGGGGTACCACCCAACTATGGCTACACCTTC. Translated: CASSLGGVPPNYGYTF.

This chain joins TRBV18 and TRBJ1-1; 8 bases match TRBD1. This CDR3 is 15 amino acids long. J gave up 2 bases and V 2 bases, and 4 bases lay outside the gene matches. Per the germline V gene, CDR1 is KGHSH and CDR2 is LQKENI. CDR3 nucleotide sequence: TGTGCCAGCTCACCAAGACAGGGGATTAACACTGAAGCTTTCTTT. Translation: CASSPRQGINTEAFF.

This rearrangement joins TRBV24-1 to TRBJ2-1; possible D gene TRBD1, 6 bases. The germline V gene encodes CDR1 KGHDR and CDR2 SFDVKD. This CDR3 has 12 amino acids. V lost 7 bases, J lost 3 bases, and 6 bases lay in between. The CDR3 coding sequence is TGTGCCACCAGGGACAGCTACAATGAGCAGTTCTTC. This codes for CATRDSYNEQFF.

The chain recombines TRBV5-6 with TRBJ1-1; no firm D call. This CDR3 contains 14 residues. Germline V gives CDR1 SGHDT, CDR2 YYEEEE. V dropped 2 bases and J dropped 11 bases, with 19 bases sitting between them. CDR3 residues: CASSFVTSNERAFF. The DNA for the CDR3 is TGTGCCAGCAGCTTTGTAACATCGAACGAGAGGGCTTTCTTT. The variable domain in full, with the rest retrieved from reference TRBV5-6 and TRBJ1-1, is DAGVTQSPTHLIKTRGQQVTLRCSPKSGHDTVSWYQQALGQGPQFIFQYYEEEERQRGNFPDRFSGHQFPNYSSELNVNALLLGDSALYLCASSFVTSNERAFFGQGTRLTVV.

This chain connects TRBV18 to TRBJ2-1; D possibly corresponds to TRBD1 (6 bases). The CDR3 has 14 residues. Germline V gives CDR1 KGHSH, CDR2 LQKENI. V lost 0 bases and J lost 8, with 11 bases in between. CDR3 sequence: CASSPPSQGYEQFF. Written as DNA, the CDR3 is TGTGCCAGCTCACCACCCAGTCAGGGGTATGAGCAGTTCTTC.

The chain carries TRBV5-6 and TRBJ1-1; possibly TRBD1 for D (5 bases). Germline CDR1 and CDR2: SGHDT and YYEEEE. V dropped 5 bases and J dropped 11 bases, with 7 bases sitting between them. This CDR3 region has 9 residues. CDR3 in DNA: TGTGCCAGCAGTGGGGGGGCTTTCTTT. Amino acid sequence: CASSGGAFF.

This rearrangement joins TRBV11-2 to TRBJ2-1; the match to TRBD2 covers 9 bases. V dropped 5 bases and J dropped 0; count of bases not matched to a gene: 8. This CDR3 contains 17 residues. Germline lookup yields CDR1 SGHAT and CDR2 FQNNGV. CDR3: CASSIGTSRYSYNEQFF. The CDR3, as DNA: TGTGCCAGCAGCATCGGGACTAGCAGATACTCCTACAATGAGCAGTTCTTC. Full variable domain (missing parts from reference TRBV11-2 and TRBJ2-1): EAGVAQSPRYKIIEKRQSVAFWCNPISGHATLYWYQQILGQGPKLLIQFQNNGVVDDSQLPKDRFSAERLKGVDSTLKIQPAKLEDSAVYLCASSIGTSRYSYNEQFFGPGTRLTVL.

The sample holds one count of this clone. The chain combines TRBV5-1 with TRBJ2-1, with no clear D. Trimming shortened V by 6 bases and J by 10 bases, and 17 bases separated the two germline ends. CDR1 and CDR2 from the germline V gene are SGHRS and YFSETQ. The CDR3 runs to 13 residues. CDR3 bases: TGCGCCAGCACCCCCCCCCTGGTTGAGGAGCAGTTCTTC. Translation: CASTPPLVEEQFF. The whole variable domain, remainder taken from reference TRBV5-1 and TRBJ2-1, is KAGVTQTPRYLIKTRGQQVTLSCSPISGHRSVSWYQQTPGQGLQFLFEYFSETQRNKGNFPGRFSGRQFSNSRSEMNVSTLELGDSALYLCASTPPLVEEQFFGPGTRLTVL.

The rearrangement links TRBV11-2 to TRBJ2-7; TRBD1 matches at 9 bases. Per germline, CDR1 SGHAT and CDR2 FQNNGV. This CDR3 spans 16 amino acids. Unmatched junction bases numbered 10, after V lost 7 bases and J lost 0 bases. The CDR3 DNA follows: TGTGCCAGCACCCTGGGTGGACAGGGGTACTCCTACGAGCAGTACTTC. It is translated as CASTLGGQGYSYEQYF.

CDR3 bases: TGTGCCAGCCAGGGCGGTGGGCCTGAAGCTTTCTTT. Translating it yields CASQGGGPEAFF. V usage is TRBV4-2 and J usage is TRBJ1-1; a possible D gene is TRBD1 (5 bases). This CDR3 spans 12 amino acids. Germline V gene sequence: CDR1 LGHNA, CDR2 YNFKEQ. The ends were cut back, 8 bases at V and 6 bases at J, with 13 bases in the middle.

The chain employs TRBV28 and TRBJ2-7, with 7 nucleotides matching TRBD2. Trimming cost V 5 bases and J 0 bases; bases outside gene matches: 10. The CDR3 runs to 16 residues. In germline, CDR1 is MDHEN, CDR2 SYDVKM. The CDR3 loop is CASSLYGGGSSYEQYF. The CDR3 bases are TGTGCCAGCAGTCTCTATGGGGGGGGGAGCTCCTACGAGCAGTACTTC. The variable domain in full, completed from reference TRBV28 and TRBJ2-7, reads DVKVTQSSRYLVKRTGEKVFLECVQDMDHENMFWYRQDPGLGLRLIYFSYDVKMKEKGDIPEGYSVSREKKERFSLILESASTNQTSMYLCASSLYGGGSSYEQYFGPGTRLTVT.

The J gene is TRBJ2-3, the V gene TRBV5-1, with 8 bases fitting TRBD1. CDR1 SGHRS and CDR2 YFSETQ come from the germline V gene. The CDR3 is made up of 14 amino acids. Losses at the gene ends were 3 bases for V and 2 bases for J; bases not matched to a gene: 2. This CDR3 is CASSWDRPTDTQYF. CDR3 DNA sequence: TGCGCCAGCAGCTGGGACAGGCCCACAGATACGCAGTATTTT. Complete variable domain (other parts from reference TRBV5-1 and TRBJ2-3): KAGVTQTPRYLIKTRGQQVTLSCSPISGHRSVSWYQQTPGQGLQFLFEYFSETQRNKGNFPGRFSGRQFSNSRSEMNVSTLELGDSALYLCASSWDRPTDTQYFGPGTRLTVL.

The chain combines TRBV3-1 (or the pseudogene TRBV3-2) with TRBJ1-5, with 9 bases lining up with TRBD1. V gave up 3 bases and J gave up 15 bases; unmatched junction bases: 6. Per the germline V gene, CDR1 is LGHDT and CDR2 is YNNKEL (reference sequence). This CDR3 spans 12 amino acids. CDR3 nucleotide sequence: TGTGCCAGCAGCCAGGGGGACAGGGTTCGGCATTTT. This translates into CASSQGDRVRHF.

The chain has TRBV27 and TRBJ1-5; D remains ambiguous. V lost 6 bases and J lost 5, with 5 bases in between. This CDR3 spans 11 amino acids. Germline V gene sequence: CDR1 MNHEY, CDR2 SMNVEV (reference sequence). The CDR3 loop reads CASSYHQPQHF. CDR3 coding DNA: TGTGCCAGCAGCTACCATCAGCCCCAGCATTTT.

The chain couples TRBV6-1 to TRBJ2-5; 10 bases map to TRBD2. CDR1 and CDR2 (germline): MNHNS, SASEGT. The CDR3 is 16 amino acids. J lost 5 bases, V lost 0 bases, and 6 bases had no gene match. The CDR3 bases are TGTGCCAGCAGTGAAGCGAAGGAGCGGGGGGGGGAGACCCAGTACTTC. Its protein is CASSEAKERGGETQYF.

A single count supports this clone. V gene TRBV5-4 combines with J gene TRBJ2-7; 11 bases fit TRBD1. Germline V CDR1 and CDR2: SGHNT, YYREEE (reference sequence). There are 15 residues in the CDR3. V lost 3 bases and J lost 6; bases outside the gene matches: 8. For the CDR3, the DNA is TGTGCCAGCAGCTATCCCGGGACAGGGGGTATCGAGCAGTACTTC. Its translation is CASSYPGTGGIEQYF.

This sequence joins TRBV5-8 and TRBJ1-5, with TRBD1 matching over 10 bases. Germline V gene lookup returns CDR1 SGHTS and CDR2 YDEGEE. V was clipped by 3 bases and J by 5 bases; unmatched bases: 11. The CDR3 consists of 17 residues. CDR3 amino acids: CASSSTSGDRGYQPQHF. The DNA for the CDR3 is TGTGCCAGCAGCTCAACTAGTGGGGACAGGGGATATCAGCCCCAGCATTTT.

The V gene is TRBV5-1, the J gene TRBJ1-4; unclear D gene. Germline CDR1 SGHRS, CDR2 YFSETQ. This CDR3 spans 15 amino acids. V shed 2 bases and J shed 0 bases, with 8 bases lying between them. CDR3 nucleotide sequence: TGCGCCAGCAGCTTAACGGGGTCAACTAATGAAAAACTGTTTTTT. Translation gives CASSLTGSTNEKLFF.

The V call is TRBV7-8, the J call TRBJ1-2, with a weak D call TRBD1 (5 bases). The CDR3 extends over 14 amino acids. V was clipped by 4 bases and J by 8 bases, with 17 bases between them. CDR1 and CDR2 from the germline V gene are SGHVS and FQNEAQ. Here the CDR3 DNA reads TGTGCCAGCAGCTCCCCGGGGCGGGGCCTCGGCTACACCTTC. It specifies CASSSPGRGLGYTF.

CDR3 residues: CATSRSDRAASPLHF. CDR3 sequence (DNA): TGTGCCACCAGCAGATCGGACAGGGCGGCTTCACCCCTCCACTTT. The chain links TRBV15 to TRBJ1-6; 8 bases line up with TRBD1. This CDR3 comprises 15 residues. Germline loops: CDR1 LNHNV, CDR2 YYDKDF (reference sequence). V shed 2 bases and J 9 bases; nucleotides not matched to a gene: 6.

V usage is TRBV11-2 and J usage is TRBJ2-3; 9 bases agree with TRBD1. The CDR3 extends over 15 amino acids. Germline V lookup: CDR1 SGHAT, CDR2 FQNNGV. J was trimmed by 2 bases and V by 6 bases; bases with no gene match: 6. The CDR3 spells CASSGQGISTDTQYF. The CDR3 region has the DNA TGTGCCAGCAGTGGACAGGGGATATCCACAGATACGCAGTATTTT. Drawing the rest from reference TRBV11-2 and TRBJ2-3, the complete variable domain is EAGVAQSPRYKIIEKRQSVAFWCNPISGHATLYWYQQILGQGPKLLIQFQNNGVVDDSQLPKDRFSAERLKGVDSTLKIQPAKLEDSAVYLCASSGQGISTDTQYFGPGTRLTVL.

The chain is built from TRBV24-1 and TRBJ2-5, with a weak D call TRBD1 (5 bases). Looked up from germline, CDR1 is KGHDR and CDR2 is SFDVKD. The CDR3 runs to 14 residues. Trimming removed 5 bases at V and 3 bases at J, with 12 bases between. The CDR3 reads CATSGPGPEETQYF. The CDR3 nucleotides are TGTGCCACCAGTGGGCCAGGGCCCGAAGAGACCCAGTACTTC.

The rearrangement uses TRBV6-5 and TRBJ1-3; D remains unclear. Trimming removed 3 bases at V and 0 bases at J, with 9 bases between. CDR3 length: 15 residues. CDR1 and CDR2 from the germline V gene are MNHEY and SVGAGI. CDR3 in amino acids: CASSYQAISGNTIYF. CDR3 sequence (DNA): TGTGCCAGCAGTTATCAGGCCATCTCTGGAAACACCATATATTTT.

This chain joins TRBV7-8 and TRBJ1-2, with TRBD1 matching 7 bases. CDR1 SGHVS and CDR2 FQNEAQ come from the germline V gene. With V trimmed by 4 bases and J by 6 bases, 17 bases remained unmatched. The CDR3 loop spans 17 amino acids. The CDR3 nucleotides read TGTGCCAGCAGCTCGCTTCATAGACAGGGTCCCCTTGATGGCTACACCTTC. It yields the protein CASSSLHRQGPLDGYTF. The full variable domain, rest sourced from reference TRBV7-8 and TRBJ1-2, is GAGVSQSPRYKVAKRGQDVALRCDPISGHVSLFWYQQALGQGPEFLTYFQNEAQLDKSGLPSDRFFAERPEGSVSTLKIQRTQQEDSAVYLCASSSLHRQGPLDGYTFGSGTRLTVV.

The rearrangement links TRBV7-2 to TRBJ1-3; perhaps TRBD1 as D (5 bases). The CDR3 runs to 15 residues. CDR1 is SGHTA and CDR2 is FQGNSA in the germline V gene. The ends were cut back, 5 bases at V and 1 base at J, with 12 bases in the middle. CDR3 loop: CASSRGGDSGNTIYF. CDR3 DNA: TGTGCCAGCAGCCGCGGGGGGGATTCTGGAAACACCATATATTTT.

The rearrangement joins TRBV29-1 to TRBJ1-1, with unresolved D. From germline, CDR1 is SQVTM and CDR2 ANQGSEA. This CDR3 contains 13 residues. The V end lost 3 bases, the J end lost 2 bases, and 10 bases lay between the germline ends. CDR3 nucleotide sequence: TGCAGCGTTGATAGAGATCTAAACACTGAAGCTTTCTTT. Translated, it gives CSVDRDLNTEAFF.

The chain has TRBV24-1 and TRBJ2-3; 7 bases are a match to TRBD2. Germline assignment: CDR1 KGHDR and CDR2 SFDVKD. The J segment lost 0 bases and the V segment lost 10 bases, leaving 3 bases of the junction unmatched. The length of the CDR3 is 13 residues. The CDR3 sequence: CATGRESTDTQYF. Here the CDR3 DNA reads TGTGCCACAGGGAGGGAGAGCACAGATACGCAGTATTTT.

CDR3 in amino acids: CASSSGQGKGTGELFF. The CDR3 bases are TGTGCCAGCAGCTCAGGACAGGGCAAAGGCACCGGGGAGCTGTTTTTT. The V gene is TRBV11-3, the J gene TRBJ2-2; 8 nucleotides agree with TRBD1. The length of the CDR3 is 16 residues. With V trimmed by 4 bases and J by 4 bases, 8 bases remained unmatched. Germline CDR1 and CDR2: SGHNT and YENEEA.

V is TRBV27 and J is TRBJ1-5; 7 bases match TRBD1. The CDR3 has 12 amino acids. Germline CDR1 and CDR2: MNHEY and SMNVEV (reference sequence). V lost 5 bases and J lost 7; bases outside the gene matches: 2. This CDR3 reads CASSGGGQPQHF. DNA for the CDR3: TGTGCCAGCAGTGGAGGGGGCCAGCCCCAGCATTTT.

The chain employs TRBV30 and TRBJ2-2; 7 bases match TRBD2. Trimming cost V 6 bases and J 1 base; bases outside gene matches: 2. Germline assignment: CDR1 GTSNPN and CDR2 SVGIG (reference sequence). This CDR3 is 13 amino acids long. Here the CDR3 reads CACAGENTGELFF. DNA for the CDR3: TGTGCCTGCGCGGGGGAGAACACCGGGGAGCTGTTTTTT.